What follows are 6 T cell receptor beta chains derived from one specimen sequenced in a study of T cell responses to AZD1222 COVID-19 vaccine. Libraries were prepared by immunoSEQ multiplex PCR; TCRdb keeps only in-frame clonotypes and omits some of them. The table lists some 100,000 clones, about 89% of them singletons. Sequencing used peripheral blood, obtained on day 0 of AZD1222 vaccination. The receptor set was obtained from an adult in good health.

The chain joins TRBV11-1 to TRBJ2-7, with D unresolved. The CDR3 is 11 amino acids. Germline V gives CDR1 SGHAT, CDR2 FQDESV (reference sequence). Trimming took off 5 bases at V and 0 bases at J, with 2 bases between the two ends. In DNA, the CDR3 is TGTGCCAGCAGCCACTCCTACGAGCAGTACTTC. Its translation is CASSHSYEQYF.

This clone was seen once. The chain recombines TRBV7-9 with TRBJ1-2, with D possibly matching TRBD1 (5 bases). The CDR3 covers 14 residues. V was cut by 5 bases and J by 4 bases, with 14 bases left in between. Germline CDR1 SEHNR, CDR2 FQNEAQ (reference sequence). The CDR3 nucleotides are TGTGCCAGCAGCCCTTCGGGACGGTTCTATGGCTACACCTTC. Its protein product is CASSPSGRFYGYTF.

The V gene is TRBV19, the J gene TRBJ2-3; TRBD2 agrees at 7 bases. In germline, CDR1 is LNHDA, CDR2 SQIVND (reference sequence). The CDR3 has 17 amino acids. V lost 6 bases and J lost 3; bases outside the gene matches: 15. The CDR3 nucleotides read TGTGCCAGTAGCCGTTCACTCTCGGGAGGCAGGACAGATACGCAGTATTTT. Encoded protein: CASSRSLSGGRTDTQYF.

The rearrangement joins TRBV14 to TRBJ2-5; 8 bases align to TRBD1. The junction had 14 bases not matched to a gene; V was cut back by 3 bases and J by 5 bases. This CDR3 comprises 17 residues. Germline V gives CDR1 SGHDN, CDR2 FVKESK. This chain's CDR3 is CASSHNRGSPARETQYF. CDR3 nucleotide sequence: TGTGCCAGCAGCCATAACAGGGGGTCCCCCGCCAGGGAGACCCAGTACTTC.

The J gene is TRBJ2-7, the V gene TRBV5-4; perhaps TRBD1 as D (5 bases). CDR1 is SGHNT, CDR2 YYREEE, per germline (reference sequence). V shed 3 bases and J shed 3 bases, with 13 bases lying between them. The CDR3 loop spans 14 amino acids. The CDR3 here is CASSSKRDSYEQYF. The DNA of the CDR3 is TGTGCCAGCAGCTCGAAAAGAGACAGCTACGAGCAGTACTTC.

This chain joins TRBV29-1 and TRBJ1-2; tentatively, D is TRBD1 (6 bases). Deletions cut 1 base from V and 2 bases from J, with 8 bases between. Germline V CDR1 and CDR2: SQVTM, ANQGSEA. This CDR3 has 13 amino acids. The CDR3 reads CSVEARGNYGYTF. The CDR3 coding sequence is TGCAGCGTTGAAGCCAGGGGAAACTATGGCTACACCTTC. Full variable domain (missing parts from reference TRBV29-1 and TRBJ1-2): SAVISQKPSRDICQRGTSLTIQCQVDSQVTMMFWYRQQPGQSLTLIATANQGSEATYESGFVIDKFPISRPNLTFSTLTVSNMSPEDSSIYLCSVEARGNYGYTFGSGTRLTVV.